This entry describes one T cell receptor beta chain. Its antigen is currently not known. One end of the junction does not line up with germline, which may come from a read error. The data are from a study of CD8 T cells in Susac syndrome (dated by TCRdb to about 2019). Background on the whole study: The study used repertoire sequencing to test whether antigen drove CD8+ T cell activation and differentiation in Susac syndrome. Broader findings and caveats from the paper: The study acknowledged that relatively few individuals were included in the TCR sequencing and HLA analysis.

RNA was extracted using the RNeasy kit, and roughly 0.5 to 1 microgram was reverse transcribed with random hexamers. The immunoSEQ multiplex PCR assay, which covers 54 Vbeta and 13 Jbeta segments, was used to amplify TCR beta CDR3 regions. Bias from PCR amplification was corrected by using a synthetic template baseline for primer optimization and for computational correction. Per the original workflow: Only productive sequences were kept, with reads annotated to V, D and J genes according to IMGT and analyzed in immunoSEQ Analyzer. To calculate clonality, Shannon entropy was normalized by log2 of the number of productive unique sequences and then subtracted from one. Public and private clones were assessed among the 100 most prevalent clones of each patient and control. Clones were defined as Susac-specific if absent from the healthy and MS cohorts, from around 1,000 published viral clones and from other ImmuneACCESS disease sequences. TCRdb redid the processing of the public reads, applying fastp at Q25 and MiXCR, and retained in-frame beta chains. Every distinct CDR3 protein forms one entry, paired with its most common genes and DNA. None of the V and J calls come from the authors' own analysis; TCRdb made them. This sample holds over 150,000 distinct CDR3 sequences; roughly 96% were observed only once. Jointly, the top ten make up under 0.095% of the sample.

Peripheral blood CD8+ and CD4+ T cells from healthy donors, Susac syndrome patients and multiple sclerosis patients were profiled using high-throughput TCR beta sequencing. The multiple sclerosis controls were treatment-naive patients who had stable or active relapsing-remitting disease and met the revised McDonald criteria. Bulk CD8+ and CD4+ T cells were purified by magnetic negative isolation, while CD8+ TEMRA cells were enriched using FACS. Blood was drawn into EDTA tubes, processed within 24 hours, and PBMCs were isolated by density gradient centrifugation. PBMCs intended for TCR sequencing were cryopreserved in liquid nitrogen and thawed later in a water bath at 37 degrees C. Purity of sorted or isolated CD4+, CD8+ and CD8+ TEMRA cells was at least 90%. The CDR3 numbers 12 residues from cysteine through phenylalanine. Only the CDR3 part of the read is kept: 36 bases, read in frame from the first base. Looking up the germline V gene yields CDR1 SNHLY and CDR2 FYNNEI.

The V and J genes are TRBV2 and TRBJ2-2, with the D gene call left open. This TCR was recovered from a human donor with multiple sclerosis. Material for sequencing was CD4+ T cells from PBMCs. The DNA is TGTGCCAGCAGGGAAGGAAACGGGGAGCTGTTTTTT. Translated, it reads CASREGNGELFF.